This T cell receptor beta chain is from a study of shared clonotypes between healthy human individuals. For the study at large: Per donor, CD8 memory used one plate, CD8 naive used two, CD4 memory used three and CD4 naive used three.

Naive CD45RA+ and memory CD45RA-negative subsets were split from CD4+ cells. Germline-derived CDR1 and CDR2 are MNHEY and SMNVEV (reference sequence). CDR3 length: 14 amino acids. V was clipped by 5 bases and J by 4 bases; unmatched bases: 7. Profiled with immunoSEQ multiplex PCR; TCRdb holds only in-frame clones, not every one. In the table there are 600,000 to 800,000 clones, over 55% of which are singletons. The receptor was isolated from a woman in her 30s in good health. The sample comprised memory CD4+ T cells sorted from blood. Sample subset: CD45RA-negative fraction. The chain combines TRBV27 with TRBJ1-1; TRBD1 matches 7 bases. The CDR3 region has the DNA TGTGCCAGCAGTACCTCAGGGGGAGGCACTGAAGCTTTCTTT. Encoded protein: CASSTSGGGTEAFF.